Listed here are 19 T cell receptor beta chains from one sample, sequenced in a study of T cell responses to AZD1222 COVID-19 vaccine (dated by TCRdb to the early 2020s). This sample's time point label indicates: baseline before first vaccination. Library prep was done by the immunoSEQ multiplex PCR assay. The immuneACCESS repertoire file appears here via TCRdb, limited to in-frame rearrangements. These files lack a portion of the clones; in checked studies, under half of the deficit traces to unresolved V genes, and the cause of the others is not known. This sample comprises under 200,000 clones, almost 95% of them detected only once. The ten largest clones take up 9.2% of the sample. This material consisted of peripheral blood, taken on day 0 of AZD1222 vaccination. The receptors were sampled from an adult in good health.

The chain has TRBV6-6 and TRBJ2-5; D may correspond to TRBD1 or TRBD2 (5 bases each). V was cut by 5 bases and J by 2 bases, with 12 bases left in between. The CDR3 loop spans 14 amino acids. Germline V CDR1 and CDR2: MNHNY, SVGAGI (reference sequence). The CDR3 sequence is CASSILGVQETQYF. The CDR3 DNA follows: TGTGCCAGCAGTATACTAGGGGTACAAGAGACCCAGTACTTC.

The V and J genes are TRBV11-2 and TRBJ2-2, with unresolved D. Germline assignment: CDR1 SGHAT and CDR2 FQNNGV. V was trimmed by 0 bases and J by 0 bases, leaving 14 bases between them. CDR3 length: 18 residues. The DNA of the CDR3 is TGTGCCAGCAGCTTAGAATTACGAGTTTGGGCGAACACCGGGGAGCTGTTTTTT. This codes for CASSLELRVWANTGELFF. Full variable domain (outside the CDR3, taken from reference TRBV11-2 and TRBJ2-2): EAGVAQSPRYKIIEKRQSVAFWCNPISGHATLYWYQQILGQGPKLLIQFQNNGVVDDSQLPKDRFSAERLKGVDSTLKIQPAKLEDSAVYLCASSLELRVWANTGELFFGEGSRLTVL.

V and J are TRBV28 and TRBJ1-1, with 8 nucleotides matching TRBD1. Germline V gene data show CDR1 as MDHEN and CDR2 as SYDVKM. CDR3 length equals 17 residues. V lost 8 bases to trimming and J lost 1 base; unmatched junction nucleotides: 15. The CDR3: CASWGVLGGQGNTEAFF. The DNA for the CDR3 is TGTGCCAGCTGGGGGGTGTTGGGCGGACAGGGGAACACTGAAGCTTTCTTT.

The rearrangement joins TRBV20-1 to TRBJ2-5, with D maybe TRBD1 (6 bases). V lost 3 bases and J lost 1, with 15 bases in between. CDR1 and CDR2 from the germline V gene are DFQATT and SNEGSKA (reference sequence). CDR3 size: 15 residues. CDR3 in amino acids: CSASEAGTRQETQYF. The CDR3 DNA reads as TGCAGTGCTAGTGAAGCCGGGACACGCCAAGAGACCCAGTACTTC.

V gene TRBV24-1 combines with J gene TRBJ2-7; perhaps D is TRBD1 or TRBD2 (5 bases each). The CDR3 covers 14 residues. In germline, CDR1 is KGHDR, CDR2 SFDVKD. V shed 4 bases and J shed 3 bases, with 12 bases lying between them. The DNA of the CDR3 is TGTGCCACCAGTGACGCAGGGAGTGACTACGAGCAGTACTTC. Translating gives CATSDAGSDYEQYF.

The chain recombines TRBV3-1 (or the pseudogene TRBV3-2) with TRBJ2-1; D gene ambiguous. Germline V lookup: CDR1 LGHDT, CDR2 YNNKEL (reference sequence). The CDR3 consists of 13 residues. V gave up 0 bases and J gave up 8 bases, with 8 bases separating them. CDR3 residues: CASSQDLRDEQFF. The CDR3 DNA is TGTGCCAGCAGCCAAGATCTCCGCGATGAGCAGTTCTTC.

The genes are TRBV28 and TRBJ2-7; D is ambiguous. The germline V and J ends were trimmed by 4 bases and 1 base, with 26 bases remaining between them. CDR3 length: 19 amino acids. The germline V gene has CDR1 MDHEN and CDR2 SYDVKM. Here the CDR3 DNA reads TGTGCCAGCAGTTCCGACCATTCAGATTCGAAGGGCCCTTCCTACGAGCAGTACTTC. This sequence encodes CASSSDHSDSKGPSYEQYF.

The chain uses TRBV7-9 and TRBJ1-1; D might be TRBD1 (5 bases). V lost 1 base, J lost 0 bases, and 9 bases lay in between. The CDR3 consists of 15 residues. Germline V gene sequence: CDR1 SEHNR, CDR2 FQNEAQ (reference sequence). The CDR3 is CASSLVAGMNTEAFF. CDR3 DNA sequence: TGTGCCAGCAGCTTAGTTGCAGGGATGAACACTGAAGCTTTCTTT.

This clone was seen a single time. The gene calls are TRBV24-1 and TRBJ1-1; 7 nucleotides match TRBD1. V lost 2 bases to trimming and J lost 4 bases; unmatched junction nucleotides: 6. CDR3 length equals 15 residues. Looked up from germline, CDR1 is KGHDR and CDR2 is SFDVKD. CDR3 loop: CATSDSQTGATEAFF. Written as DNA, the CDR3 is TGTGCCACCAGTGATTCCCAAACAGGGGCCACTGAAGCTTTCTTT.

The chain combines TRBV7-3 with TRBJ1-6; D remains ambiguous. Germline V CDR1 and CDR2: SGHTA, FQGTGA. V lost 2 bases and J 10 bases, leaving 15 bases between the germline ends. CDR3 length equals 15 residues. The chain's CDR3 is CASSLVGREQSPLHF. The CDR3 DNA reads TGTGCCAGCAGCTTAGTGGGTCGGGAGCAATCACCCCTCCACTTT.

This chain connects TRBV7-6 to TRBJ2-1; 9 positions match TRBD2. J gave up 3 bases and V 7 bases, and 7 bases lay outside the gene matches. This CDR3 comprises 15 residues. Germline CDR1 is SGHVS and CDR2 is FNYEAQ. The CDR3 sequence: CASTFLAGLYNEQFF. In DNA form, the CDR3 reads TGTGCCAGCACCTTTCTAGCGGGGCTCTACAATGAGCAGTTCTTC.

This rearrangement joins TRBV27 to TRBJ1-2; D is uncertain. In germline, CDR1 is MNHEY, CDR2 SMNVEV (reference sequence). The CDR3 contains 15 residues. V was shortened by 6 bases and J by 4 bases, with 18 bases between the two germline ends. CDR3 DNA sequence: TGTGCCAGCAGCCTCTCCAGCGGGCTAGGCTATGGCTACACCTTC. Translated: CASSLSSGLGYGYTF.

This chain uses TRBV5-1 with TRBJ2-7; 9 bases agree with TRBD1. V trimming: 3 bases; J trimming: 6 bases; junction bases outside the gene matches: 7. The CDR3 is made up of 14 amino acids. Per germline, CDR1 SGHRS and CDR2 YFSETQ. This CDR3 reads CASSSGTGLGEQYF. Written as DNA, the CDR3 is TGCGCCAGCAGCTCCGGGACAGGGTTAGGCGAGCAGTACTTC.

This chain uses TRBV10-3 with TRBJ1-6; tentative D call: TRBD1 (6 bases). V was cut by 0 bases and J by 9 bases, with 21 bases left in between. This CDR3 has 18 residues. Germline V gene lookup returns CDR1 ENHRY and CDR2 SYGVKD. For the CDR3, the DNA is TGTGCCATCAGTGAGTCTCTAGCGGACAGAGCCAGGGGTTCACCCCTCCACTTT. It codes for CAISESLADRARGSPLHF.

This clone has just one count. The chain links TRBV7-2 to TRBJ1-5, with D maybe TRBD1 (5 bases). This CDR3 has 14 amino acids. Looked up from germline, CDR1 is SGHTA and CDR2 is FQGNSA. V lost 3 bases, J lost 6 bases, and 12 bases lay in between. CDR3 in DNA: TGTGCCAGCAGCTTCGATACAGGCCGTCAGCCCCAGCATTTT. Encoded protein: CASSFDTGRQPQHF.

The rearrangement links TRBV28 to TRBJ2-3, with TRBD2 matching 7 bases. The ends lost 6 bases at V and 3 bases at J; junction bases unmatched: 9. This CDR3 is 15 amino acids long. Germline CDR1 reads MDHEN; CDR2 reads SYDVKM. In DNA form, the CDR3 reads TGTGCCAGCAGCCCCGTGACTAGCTTAACAGATACGCAGTATTTT. It translates to CASSPVTSLTDTQYF.

The chain joins TRBV19 to TRBJ2-1; D is ambiguous. This CDR3 region has 15 residues. V lost 3 bases to trimming and J lost 4 bases, with 13 bases between them. Per germline, CDR1 LNHDA and CDR2 SQIVND (reference sequence). The CDR3 DNA reads TGTGCCAGTAGTATTGACACCATATCTTACAATGAGCAGTTCTTC. It specifies CASSIDTISYNEQFF.

V gene TRBV13 combines with J gene TRBJ2-7; the D call may be TRBD1 or TRBD2 (5 bases each). The CDR3 consists of 15 residues. Germline assignment: CDR1 PRHDT and CDR2 FYEKMQ (reference sequence). The V end lost 5 bases, the J end lost 3 bases, and 17 bases lay between the germline ends. Here the CDR3 DNA reads TGTGCCAGCAGCCCACCCGGGACCGGGTTCTACGAGCAGTACTTC. Translation gives CASSPPGTGFYEQYF.

CDR3 residues: CASSARLTSSYEQYF. CDR3 in DNA: TGTGCCAGCAGTGCCAGACTGACGAGCTCCTACGAGCAGTACTTC. This rearrangement joins TRBV6-2 or TRBV6-3 to TRBJ2-7; no clear D. V was trimmed by 5 bases and J by 0 bases, leaving 14 bases between them. The CDR3 loop spans 15 amino acids. Germline values: CDR1 MNHEY, CDR2 SVGEGT.